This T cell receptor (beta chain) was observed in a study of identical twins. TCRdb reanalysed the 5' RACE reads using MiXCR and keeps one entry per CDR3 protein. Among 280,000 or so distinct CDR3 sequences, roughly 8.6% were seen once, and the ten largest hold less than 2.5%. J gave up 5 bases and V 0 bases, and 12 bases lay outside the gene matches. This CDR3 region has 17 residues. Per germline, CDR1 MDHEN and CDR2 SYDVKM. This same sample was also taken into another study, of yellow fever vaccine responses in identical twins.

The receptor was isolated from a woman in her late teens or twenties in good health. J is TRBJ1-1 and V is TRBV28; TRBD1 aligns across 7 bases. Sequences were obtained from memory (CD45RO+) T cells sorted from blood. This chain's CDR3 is CASSLWGRGRGDTEAFF. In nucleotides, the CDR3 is TGTGCCAGCAGTTTATGGGGCAGGGGGAGAGGTGATACTGAAGCTTTCTTT.